The clone carrying this T cell receptor beta chain has only a few counts. The data originate from a study of shared clonotypes between healthy human individuals. V dropped 5 bases and J dropped 2; count of bases not matched to a gene: 4. Germline CDR1 LNHDA, CDR2 SQIVND (reference sequence). The CDR3 extends over 14 amino acids. TCRdb's copy holds only in-frame clones and misses some; the assay was immunoSEQ multiplex PCR. The data show some 980,000 clones, approximately 80% seen once. The sequenced sample consisted of memory CD4+ T cells sorted from blood. Subset here: CD45RA-negative fraction. The V call is TRBV19, the J call TRBJ2-3; the match to TRBD1 covers 7 bases. This receptor was identified in a young man in good health. The CDR3 spells CASSLTGYTDTQYF. The DNA for the CDR3 is TGTGCCAGTAGTTTGACAGGGTACACAGATACGCAGTATTTT.